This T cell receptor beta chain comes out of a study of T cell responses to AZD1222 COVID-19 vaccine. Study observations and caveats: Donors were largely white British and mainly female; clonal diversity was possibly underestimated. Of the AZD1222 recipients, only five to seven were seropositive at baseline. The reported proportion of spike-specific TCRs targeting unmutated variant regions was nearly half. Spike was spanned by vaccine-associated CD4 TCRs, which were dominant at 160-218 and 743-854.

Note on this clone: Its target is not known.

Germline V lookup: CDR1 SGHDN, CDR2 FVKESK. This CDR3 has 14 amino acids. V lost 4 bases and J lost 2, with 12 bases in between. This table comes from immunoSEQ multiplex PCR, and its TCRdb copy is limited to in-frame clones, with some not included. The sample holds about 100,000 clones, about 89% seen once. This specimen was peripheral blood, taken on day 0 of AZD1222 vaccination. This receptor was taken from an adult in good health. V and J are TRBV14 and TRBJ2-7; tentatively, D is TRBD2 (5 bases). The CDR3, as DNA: TGTGCCAGCAGCCCTCGGGGAGTTGCCTACGAGCAGTACTTC. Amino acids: CASSPRGVAYEQYF.